The 31 T cell receptor beta chains below were found in one sample sequenced in a study of T cell responses to AZD1222 COVID-19 vaccine. The data were produced by immunoSEQ multiplex PCR, yet TCRdb's version contains in-frame clones alone and is incomplete. The profile covers tens of thousands of clones, with about 93% appearing a single time and 4.5% to 5.5% taken by the ten largest. Here the sequenced sample was peripheral blood, taken on day 0 of MenACWY control vaccination. The receptors come from an adult in good health.

The V and J genes are TRBV4-3 and TRBJ2-7; no definite D call. There are 14 residues in the CDR3. Germline loops: CDR1 LGHNA, CDR2 YSLEER. V was shortened by 1 base and J by 2 bases, with 9 bases between the two germline ends. The CDR3 coding sequence is TGCGCCAGCAGCCAAGCGGTCAACGCCTACGAGCAGTACTTC. Residues: CASSQAVNAYEQYF.

This clone was detected once. The V call is TRBV5-8, the J call TRBJ1-2; D is perhaps TRBD1 (5 bases). CDR3 length equals 15 residues. The V end lost 1 base, the J end lost 7 bases, and 17 bases lay between the germline ends. Germline CDR1 SGHTS, CDR2 YDEGEE. The CDR3 sequence is CASSLQLRGRGGYTF. The CDR3 DNA sequence: TGTGCCAGCAGCTTGCAATTGAGGGGCCGGGGTGGCTACACCTTC.

In DNA form, the CDR3 reads TGTGCCAGCAGCTCTATCGACAGGGGCGTCGGAAAACTGTTTTTT. Residues: CASSSIDRGVGKLFF. V usage is TRBV28 and J usage is TRBJ1-4; 8 bases agree with TRBD1. The CDR3 loop spans 15 amino acids. Trimming took 6 bases from V and 10 from J; bases not matched to a gene: 13. Per the germline V gene, CDR1 is MDHEN and CDR2 is SYDVKM.

The chain employs TRBV5-4 and TRBJ2-2; D is ambiguous. CDR1 is SGHNT, CDR2 YYREEE, per germline (reference sequence). Trimming pared 2 bases from V and 8 bases from J, leaving 13 bases between. The CDR3 spans 14 residues. The CDR3 sequence is CASSLELLGGELFF. The CDR3 nucleotides read TGTGCCAGCAGCTTAGAACTGCTGGGGGGGGAGCTGTTTTTT.

The genes are TRBV11-1 and TRBJ2-7; unclear D gene. Trimming stripped 0 bases from V and 1 base from J, with 4 bases between. Per the germline V gene, CDR1 is SGHAT and CDR2 is FQDESV (reference sequence). This CDR3 spans 13 amino acids. The CDR3 sequence is CASSLAESYEQYF. The CDR3 coding sequence is TGTGCCAGCAGCTTAGCGGAGTCCTACGAGCAGTACTTC.

CDR3 amino acids: CASSPRASGITYEQYF. In DNA form, the CDR3 reads TGTGCCAGCAGCCCGAGGGCTAGCGGGATAACCTACGAGCAGTACTTC. V is TRBV9 and J is TRBJ2-7, with TRBD2 identical over 9 bases. J lost 2 bases, V lost 4 bases, and 10 bases had no gene match. There are 16 residues in the CDR3. Germline V CDR1 and CDR2: SGDLS, YYNGEE. The full variable domain, completed using reference TRBV9 and TRBJ2-7, is DSGVTQTPKHLITATGQRVTLRCSPRSGDLSVYWYQQSLDQGLQFLIQYYNGEERAKGNILERFSAQQFPDLHSELNLSSLELGDSALYFCASSPRASGITYEQYFGPGTRLTVT.

The chain is built from TRBV5-1 and TRBJ2-1; D is perhaps TRBD1 (6 bases). The CDR3 runs to 12 residues. Germline CDR1 and CDR2: SGHRS and YFSETQ. Trimming cost V 4 bases and J 12 bases, with 14 bases left between them. The CDR3 DNA follows: TGCGCCAGCAGCAGTGCGACAGGCGGGCAGTTCTTC. Translating it yields CASSSATGGQFF.

Only a few counts were recorded for this clone. J is TRBJ2-5 and V is TRBV2; the match to TRBD2 covers 7 bases. The CDR3 is made up of 13 amino acids. CDR1 and CDR2 (germline): SNHLY, FYNNEI. J lost 5 bases, V lost 4 bases, and 4 bases had no gene match. As DNA, the CDR3 is TGTGCCAGCAGTGGGGACTACTCTGAGACCCAGTACTTC. As protein: CASSGDYSETQYF.

This chain connects TRBV12-3 or TRBV12-4 to TRBJ1-5; D gene uncertain. Deletions cut 5 bases from V and 6 bases from J, with 11 bases between. The CDR3 has 13 amino acids. The CDR3 coding sequence is TGTGCCAGCAGTGGGCTCGAGGGTCAGCCCCAGCATTTT. This encodes CASSGLEGQPQHF.

This chain connects TRBV6-6 to TRBJ1-2, with 10 bases that match TRBD1. The CDR3 is 18 amino acids. V trimming: 5 bases; J trimming: 4 bases; junction bases outside the gene matches: 16. Germline V gene lookup returns CDR1 MNHNY and CDR2 SVGAGI (reference sequence). CDR3 sequence (DNA): TGTGCCAGCAGTCCGCTCCTCACCTCCGGGACAGGGGTCTATGGCTACACCTTC. It translates to CASSPLLTSGTGVYGYTF.

This rearrangement joins TRBV12-3 or TRBV12-4 to TRBJ2-2; D gene uncertain. The CDR3 runs to 11 residues. The germline V and J ends were trimmed by 8 bases and 4 bases, with 5 bases remaining between them. CDR3 sequence (DNA): TGTGCCAGCCGGAGCACCGGGGAGCTGTTTTTT. Protein: CASRSTGELFF.

The CDR3 loop reads CASSYTGDTQYF. DNA of the CDR3: TGTGCCAGCAGTTATACAGGGGATACGCAGTATTTT. This chain joins TRBV27 and TRBJ2-3; tentative D call: TRBD1 (6 bases). Per the germline V gene, CDR1 is MNHEY and CDR2 is SMNVEV (reference sequence). The CDR3 covers 12 residues. Trimming pared 4 bases from V and 6 bases from J, leaving 8 bases between.

This rearrangement joins TRBV19 to TRBJ1-4, with 7 bases lining up with TRBD1. V shed 7 bases, J shed 0 bases, and the junction held 8 bases outside the gene matches. The CDR3 contains 16 residues. CDR1 and CDR2 from the germline V gene are LNHDA and SQIVND (reference sequence). CDR3: CASTEQGKATNEKLFF. The CDR3 nucleotides are TGTGCCAGTACCGAACAGGGGAAGGCAACTAATGAAAAACTGTTTTTT. Combining the CDR3 with reference TRBV19 and TRBJ1-4 gives the whole variable domain DGGITQSPKYLFRKEGQNVTLSCEQNLNHDAMYWYRQDPGQGLRLIYYSQIVNDFQKGDIAEGYSVSREKKESFPLTVTSAQKNPTAFYLCASTEQGKATNEKLFFGSGTQLSVL.

This clone was recorded once. The chain employs TRBV7-2 and TRBJ1-2, with a weak D call TRBD1 (5 bases). Trimming took 1 base from V and 2 from J, leaving 14 bases between them. CDR1 SGHTA and CDR2 FQGNSA come from the germline V gene. The CDR3 sequence is 16 residues long. CDR3 nucleotides: TGTGCCAGCAGCTTAGTCCGGCGGGGGGACAACTATGGCTACACCTTC. Translated, it gives CASSLVRRGDNYGYTF.

The chain carries TRBV7-9 and TRBJ2-3, with unresolved D. The CDR3 is 13 residues long. CDR1 and CDR2 (germline): SEHNR, FQNEAQ (reference sequence). V was cut by 4 bases and J by 7 bases, with 12 bases left in between. CDR3 sequence reads: CASSWKFENTQYF. Here the CDR3 DNA reads TGTGCCAGCAGCTGGAAATTTGAGAATACGCAGTATTTT.

J is TRBJ1-6 and V is TRBV4-3; D remains ambiguous. Trimming took 0 bases from V and 11 from J, leaving 11 bases between them. CDR3 length: 14 amino acids. CDR1 is LGHNA and CDR2 is YSLEER in the germline V gene. CDR3 nucleotide sequence: TGCGCCAGCAGCCAAGAGCAGGAATGGGCACCCCTCCACTTT. It translates to CASSQEQEWAPLHF.

This clone is a singleton in its sample. The chain employs TRBV6-5 and TRBJ2-5; D tentatively fits TRBD1 or TRBD2 (5 bases each). Germline lookup yields CDR1 MNHEY and CDR2 SVGAGI. There are 12 residues in the CDR3. Between the trimmed V and J ends, which lost 6 bases and 5 bases, there was a span of 10 bases. This chain's CDR3 is CASRKWGETQYF. CDR3 sequence (DNA): TGTGCCAGCAGGAAATGGGGGGAGACCCAGTACTTC.

This sequence joins TRBV27 and TRBJ1-5, with D possibly TRBD1 on 6 matching bases. The CDR3 covers 14 residues. V shed 2 bases and J shed 2 bases, with 7 bases lying between them. The germline CDR1 and CDR2 sequences are MNHEY and SMNVEV (reference sequence). CDR3: CASSLRGGNQPQHF. DNA for the CDR3: TGTGCCAGCAGTTTAAGGGGGGGCAATCAGCCCCAGCATTTT.

The chain couples TRBV19 to TRBJ2-2, with a possible D match to TRBD1 (6 bases). This CDR3 spans 17 amino acids. The germline gives CDR1 LNHDA, CDR2 SQIVND (reference sequence). The ends were cut back, 4 bases at V and 0 bases at J, with 15 bases in the middle. The CDR3: CASSRPVQGANTGELFF. DNA of the CDR3: TGTGCCAGTAGTAGACCCGTACAGGGAGCGAACACCGGGGAGCTGTTTTTT.

The rearrangement uses TRBV6-5 and TRBJ1-4; TRBD1 might be the D (5 bases). V lost 6 bases, J lost 8 bases, and 19 bases lay in between. The CDR3 has 15 amino acids. CDR1 MNHEY and CDR2 SVGAGI come from the germline V gene. The DNA of the CDR3 is TGTGCCAGCAGCATAACCGGGACCTCCGCCGAAAAACTGTTTTTT. Translation gives CASSITGTSAEKLFF.

V gene TRBV6-1 combines with J gene TRBJ1-5; TRBD1 is a possible D gene (5 bases). There are 16 residues in the CDR3. Germline lookup yields CDR1 MNHNS and CDR2 SASEGT. Trimming removed 3 bases from V and 7 bases from J, with 19 bases in between. Here the CDR3 DNA reads TGTGCCAGCAGTGAGGGGACCCCAAATCACAACCAGCCCCAGCATTTT. As protein: CASSEGTPNHNQPQHF.

As regards this clone: Other DNA sequences in the same sample also yield this CDR3. The V gene is TRBV11-2, the J gene TRBJ2-2; maybe TRBD2 (6 bases). The CDR3 has 16 amino acids. V was cut by 4 bases and J by 4 bases, with 16 bases left in between. Per germline, CDR1 SGHAT and CDR2 FQNNGV. CDR3 protein: CASSWDVGLGTGELFF. CDR3 DNA sequence: TGTGCCAGCAGCTGGGACGTGGGACTCGGCACCGGGGAGCTGTTTTTT.

This chain uses TRBV3-1 (or the pseudogene TRBV3-2) with TRBJ1-6, with no clear D. The CDR3 spans 13 residues. Trimming cost V 0 bases and J 10 bases, with 7 bases left between them. Germline CDR1 is LGHDT and CDR2 is YNNKEL (reference sequence). The CDR3 here is CASSQDPGSPLHF. DNA for the CDR3: TGTGCCAGCAGCCAAGATCCGGGATCACCCCTCCACTTT.

V gene TRBV25-1 combines with J gene TRBJ1-6; D is possibly TRBD1 (5 bases). This CDR3 is 18 amino acids long. Between the trimmed V and J ends, which lost 4 bases and 0 bases, there was a span of 16 bases. Per the germline V gene, CDR1 is MGHDK and CDR2 is SYGVNS. CDR3 residues: CASSGRQGQSSYNSPLHF. For the CDR3, the DNA is TGTGCCAGCAGTGGCCGGCAGGGCCAGAGCTCCTATAATTCACCCCTCCACTTT.

For this clone: In the same sample, other DNA sequences code for this CDR3. The chain is built from TRBV5-5 and TRBJ2-7; 9 bases fit TRBD2. V trimming: 4 bases; J trimming: 0 bases; junction bases outside the gene matches: 2. CDR1 is SGHKS, CDR2 YYEKEE, per germline (reference sequence). The CDR3 loop spans 14 amino acids. The CDR3 loop is CASSVSGSSYEQYF. The CDR3 DNA sequence: TGTGCCAGCAGCGTTAGCGGGAGCTCCTACGAGCAGTACTTC.

The chain is built from TRBV5-1 and TRBJ1-5; D call uncertain. V was shortened by 3 bases and J by 3 bases, with 10 bases between the two germline ends. This CDR3 comprises 14 residues. Germline V lookup: CDR1 SGHRS, CDR2 YFSETQ. CDR3 amino acids: CASSSDNINQPQHF. The CDR3 DNA is TGCGCCAGCAGCTCCGACAACATCAATCAGCCCCAGCATTTT.

This chain joins TRBV10-3 and TRBJ2-7, with 10 positions matching TRBD1. The CDR3 spans 13 residues. CDR1 and CDR2 from the germline V gene are ENHRY and SYGVKD. The V and J ends lost 6 bases and 5 bases, in that order; junction bases with no gene match: 4. The CDR3 is CAIRNGTGDEQYF. Here the CDR3 DNA reads TGTGCCATCAGGAACGGGACAGGGGACGAGCAGTACTTC.

The V call is TRBV30, the J call TRBJ1-2, with a tentative D call TRBD1 (5 bases). Germline V CDR1 and CDR2: GTSNPN, SVGIG (reference sequence). The length of the CDR3 is 13 residues. Trimming left V 0 bases short and J 3 bases short, with 8 bases between. The CDR3 sequence: CAWSVRGDYGYTF. The CDR3 region has the DNA TGTGCCTGGAGTGTCAGAGGGGACTATGGCTACACCTTC.

This chain links TRBV6-5 with TRBJ2-1; D is unclear. The V gene's germline CDR1 is MNHEY and CDR2 SVGAGI. Trimming pared 6 bases from V and 3 bases from J, leaving 6 bases between. The CDR3 length is 12 residues. This chain's CDR3 is CASRSYYNEQFF. As DNA, the CDR3 is TGTGCCAGCAGATCCTACTACAATGAGCAGTTCTTC.

The chain carries TRBV14 and TRBJ2-7, with 10 bases identical to TRBD2. Germline values: CDR1 SGHDN, CDR2 FVKESK. Unmatched junction bases numbered 7, after V lost 5 bases and J lost 6 bases. The CDR3 runs 14 residues. CDR3 nucleotide sequence: TGTGCCAGCAGCGAAGCGGGAGGGCCTTTCGAGCAGTACTTC. This encodes CASSEAGGPFEQYF.

The rearrangement joins TRBV4-1 to TRBJ2-6; 8 bases map to TRBD2. Looked up from germline, CDR1 is MGHRA and CDR2 is YSYEKL. J gave up 0 bases and V 3 bases, and 4 bases lay outside the gene matches. This CDR3 region has 17 residues. The DNA of the CDR3 is TGCGCCAGCAGCCACCTCGGGAGGGGCTCTGGGGCCAACGTCCTGACTTTC. Its translation: CASSHLGRGSGANVLTF.